This T cell receptor beta chain is drawn from a study of cytomegalovirus exposure and HLA in healthy donors. V was pared by 0 bases and J by 4 bases, with 3 bases of the junction left unmatched. This CDR3 contains 15 residues. Germline assignment: CDR1 LNHNV and CDR2 YYDKDF (reference sequence). PCR primers comprised 60 Vbeta and 13 Jbeta primers. TCRdb's copy holds only in-frame clones and misses some; the assay was immunoSEQ multiplex PCR. The sample includes 85,000 to 120,000 clones, roughly four fifths seen only once; the top ten take 1.6%. This clonotype was sampled from a man aged 50 to 59 in good health and CMV-seronegative. Specimen: PBMCs. This chain uses TRBV15 with TRBJ2-3, with TRBD1 matching 8 bases. As DNA, the CDR3 is TGTGCCACCAGCAGAGACAGGGGGCCTGCAGATACGCAGTATTTT. Translation gives CATSRDRGPADTQYF.